These T cell receptor beta chains were read from a single sample in a study of shared clonotypes between healthy human individuals. The method was immunoSEQ multiplex PCR; TCRdb's version includes in-frame clones alone and lacks a portion of them. The data contain about 470,000 clones, about 76% of them singletons. Sequenced: PBMCs. The receptors were gathered from a woman aged 40 to 55 in good health. Some clones in this sample may be carry-over from other donors' samples. The CDR3 runs from the conserved cysteine through the conserved F or W. The D gene is left open where the match is weak. Size is stated for part of the rows, as once, few or many counts, or as a class when the clone is expanded.

J gene,V gene,clone size,D gene,CDR3 protein,CDR3 DNA
TRBJ2-2,TRBV6-4,few,.,CASSDSKGESGELFF,TGTGCCAGCAGTGACTCTAAAGGGGAGTCCGGGGAGCTGTTTTTT
TRBJ1-1,TRBV28,.,TRBD1,CASSSAGTANTEAFF,TGTGCCAGCAGTTCCGCCGGGACAGCTAACACTGAAGCTTTCTTT
TRBJ1-3,TRBV9,.,TRBD1,CASSVSQGAGNTIYF,TGTGCCAGCAGCGTATCCCAGGGGGCTGGAAACACCATATATTTT
TRBJ2-3,TRBV7-2,.,.,CASSLYASETAGDTQYF,TGTGCCAGCAGCTTATACGCTAGCGAGACGGCTGGAGATACGCAGTATTTT
TRBJ2-7,TRBV2,.,TRBD1,CASSFQGVLYEQYF,TGTGCCAGCAGTTTCCAGGGGGTTCTGTACGAGCAGTACTTC
TRBJ1-5,TRBV2,few,.,CASSELRVRNQPQHF,TGTGCCAGCAGTGAACTCAGGGTGCGAAATCAGCCCCAGCATTTT
TRBJ1-1,TRBV7-3,few,.,CASSQGVGTEAFF,TGTGCCAGCAGCCAGGGTGTTGGGACTGAAGCTTTCTTT
TRBJ2-3,TRBV5-1,.,.,CASSFSGADRDTQYF,TGCGCCAGCAGCTTCTCCGGTGCGGACAGAGATACGCAGTATTTT
TRBJ2-5,TRBV2,few,.,CASSEQGGETQYF,TGTGCCAGCTCGGAACAGGGTGGCGAGACCCAGTACTTC
TRBJ2-3,TRBV30,many,.,CAWAIGTSGQF,.
TRBJ2-5,TRBV4-1,.,TRBD2,CASSQGLAGVGTQYF,TGCGCCAGCAGCCAAGGACTAGCGGGAGTTGGGACCCAGTACTTC
TRBJ2-7,TRBV25-1,once,.,CASSKTGYEQYF,TGTGCCAGCAGTAAGACAGGCTACGAGCAGTACTTC
TRBJ2-5,TRBV6-5,few,.,CASSQPGQGGKTQYF,TGTGCCAGCAGCCAACCCGGCCAAGGAGGAAAGACCCAGTACTTC
TRBJ2-7,TRBV10-1,few,TRBD1,CASGTGTYEQYF,TGCGCCAGCGGGACAGGAACCTACGAGCAGTACTTC
TRBJ2-5,TRBV6-6,.,TRBD1,CATGTASTETQYF,TGTGCCACCGGGACAGCTTCGACAGAGACCCAGTACTTC
TRBJ2-4,TRBV15,once,.,CATSRGEKTSLGMGIQYF,TGTGCCACCAGCAGAGGAGAGAAGACCTCCTTAGGGATGGGCATTCAGTACTTC
TRBJ2-3,TRBV7-3,.,.,CASSLEAGVADTQYF,TGTGCCAGCAGCTTAGAAGCGGGTGTGGCAGATACGCAGTATTTT
TRBJ2-3,TRBV5-5,.,.,CASSSREGRDTQYF,TGTGCCAGCAGCTCGAGAGAGGGGCGTGATACGCAGTATTTT
TRBJ2-5,TRBV7-7,.,TRBD2,CASSLEGAGVGETQYF,TGTGCTAGCAGCTTAGAGGGCGCGGGAGTGGGAGAGACCCAGTACTTC
TRBJ2-1,TRBV30,.,.,CAWNRLSSYNEQFF,TGTGCCTGGAATAGGCTTAGCTCCTACAATGAGCAGTTCTTC
TRBJ2-3,TRBV27,few,.,CASSSRTDTQYF,TGTGCCAGCAGTTCTCGCACAGATACGCAGTATTTT
TRBJ1-4,TRBV28,.,TRBD1,CASSQTGGFLEKLFF,TGTGCCAGCAGTCAAACAGGGGGCTTTCTTGAAAAACTGTTTTTT
TRBJ1-2,TRBV9,.,TRBD1,CASSVGTTGEPLGYGYTF,TGTGCCAGCAGCGTAGGAACTACAGGGGAGCCTCTTGGGTATGGCTACACCTTC
TRBJ1-1,TRBV6-5,.,.,CASTQEVVAFF,TGTGCCAGCACCCAGGAGGTGGTGGCTTTCTTT
TRBJ2-5,TRBV6-6,.,.,CASRPRLLGRETQYF,TGTGCCAGCAGACCAAGACTTTTGGGGAGGGAGACCCAGTACTTC
TRBJ2-5,TRBV30,.,TRBD2,CAWGTSGETQYF,TGTGCCTGGGGGACTAGTGGAGAGACCCAGTACTTC
TRBJ2-2,TRBV11-2,.,.,CASSWDTGGANTGELFF,TGTGCCAGCAGCTGGGACACGGGGGGCGCGAACACCGGGGAGCTGTTTTTT
TRBJ2-3,TRBV2,.,TRBD2,CASGAGGLTDAQYF,TGTGCCAGCGGAGCGGGGGGACTCACAGATGCGCAGTATTTT
TRBJ1-3,TRBV5-4,.,.,CASSLGGVSGNTIYF,TGTGCCAGCAGCTTGGGTGGGGTTTCTGGAAACACCATATATTTT
TRBJ2-1,TRBV5-1,once,TRBD2,CASSLDLTVWREARGIWEQFF,TGCGCCAGCAGCTTGGACCTGACTGTCTGGCGGGAGGCAAGGGGGATATGGGAGCAGTTCTTC
TRBJ2-3,TRBV5-1,.,.,CASSLRGPDTQYF,TGCGCCAGCAGCTTGCGAGGTCCAGATACGCAGTATTTT
TRBJ1-1,TRBV7-8,many,TRBD1,CASNDRGKNEAFF,TGTGCCAGCAACGACAGGGGTAAGAATGAAGCTTTCTTT
TRBJ2-1,TRBV5-5,.,.,CASSLIGMGYNEQFF,TGTGCCAGCAGCTTGATCGGGATGGGATACAATGAGCAGTTCTTC
TRBJ1-1,TRBV2,once,TRBD1,CASSDIGTGTEAFF,TGTGCCAGCAGTGATATTGGGACAGGCACTGAAGCTTTCTTT
TRBJ1-4,TRBV23-1,few,.,CASSQFLFF,TGCGCCAGCAGTCAATTCCTGTTTTTT
TRBJ2-3,TRBV30,many,.,CAWRSVWDTQYF,TGTGCCTGGAGAAGTGTTTGGGATACGCAGTATTTT
TRBJ2-2,TRBV19,.,.,CASSIVAGDTGELFF,TGTGCCAGTAGTATTGTGGCGGGCGACACCGGGGAGCTGTTTTTT
TRBJ2-7,TRBV7-8,.,.,CASSSAWSSYEQYF,TGTGCCAGCAGCTCCGCTTGGAGCTCCTACGAGCAGTACTTC
TRBJ1-4,TRBV4-1,.,.,CASSQGPGFNEKLFF,TGCGCCAGCAGCCAGGGACCGGGCTTTAATGAAAAACTGTTTTTT
TRBJ1-2,TRBV28,.,TRBD1,CASSRDSYYGYTF,TGTGCCAGCAGTCGGGACAGCTACTATGGCTACACCTTC
TRBJ1-3,TRBV30,.,TRBD1,CAWDRGGNTIYF,TGTGCCTGGGACAGGGGAGGAAACACCATATATTTT
TRBJ1-2,TRBV14,.,.,CASSPSGNLLAYGYTF,TGTGCCAGCAGCCCATCGGGGAATCTTCTCGCCTATGGCTACACCTTC
TRBJ2-1,TRBV2,.,TRBD2,CASCAGTSGAPSYNEQFF,TGTGCCAGCTGCGCCGGGACTAGCGGAGCCCCCTCCTACAATGAGCAGTTCTTC
TRBJ2-7,TRBV5-4,.,.,CASSTGTLSYEQYF,TGTGCCAGCAGCACCGGGACACTCTCCTACGAGCAGTACTTC
TRBJ2-2,TRBV28,.,TRBD2,CASSPGLADLTGELFF,TGTGCCAGCAGCCCCGGACTAGCGGACCTCACCGGGGAGCTGTTTTTT
TRBJ2-3,TRBV5-1,.,.,CASSFLRADTDTQYF,TGCGCCAGCAGCTTCTTGCGGGCGGACACAGATACGCAGTATTTT
TRBJ1-2,TRBV7-2,few,.,CASSPGAGYTF,TGTGCCAGCAGCCCGGGGGCTGGCTACACCTTC
TRBJ1-1,TRBV19,.,.,CASSNRYTEAFF,TGTGCCAGTAGTAACCGCTACACTGAAGCTTTCTTT
TRBJ2-1,TRBV5-5,.,.,CASSLNDGLGQFF,TGTGCCAGCAGCTTAAACGACGGACTCGGGCAGTTCTTC
TRBJ2-1,TRBV10-2,.,.,CASNLFLGSSYNEQFF,TGCGCCAGCAATCTCTTCTTAGGCAGCTCCTACAATGAGCAGTTCTTC
TRBJ2-3,TRBV5-1,.,.,CASRMESSTDTQYF,TGCGCCAGCAGGATGGAGTCTAGCACAGATACGCAGTATTTT
TRBJ2-2,TRBV5-4,.,TRBD2,CASSLGVAGNPLELFF,TGTGCCAGCAGCTTGGGCGTAGCGGGAAACCCCTTGGAGCTGTTTTTT
TRBJ2-2,TRBV19,.,.,CASSPPPGELFF,TGTGCCAGTAGTCCCCCTCCCGGGGAGCTGTTTTTT
TRBJ2-1,TRBV5-1,.,TRBD2,CASSFGILAGVVNEQFF,TGCGCCAGCAGCTTCGGAATATTAGCGGGAGTAGTTAATGAGCAGTTCTTC
TRBJ1-1,TRBV10-3,.,.,CAISESRGADTEAFF,TGTGCCATCAGTGAGTCGCGGGGGGCGGACACTGAAGCTTTCTTT
TRBJ1-4,TRBV6-6,.,.,CATRDIPTNEKLFF,TGTGCCACAAGAGACATACCAACTAATGAAAAACTGTTTTTT
TRBJ2-1,TRBV5-4,.,.,CASSLDREQFF,TGTGCCAGCAGCTTGGATCGGGAGCAGTTCTTC
TRBJ2-4,TRBV5-4,once,.,CASSLAGSDIQYF,TGTGCCAGCAGCTTGGCCGGGAGCGACATTCAGTACTTC
TRBJ1-4,TRBV19,.,TRBD1,CASSPGGTTNEKLFF,TGTGCCAGTAGTCCAGGGGGCACAACTAATGAAAAACTGTTTTTT